This record concerns one T cell receptor (beta chain) sequence. What it recognizes is unknown. This record comes from a study of PD-1 blockade in classical Hodgkin lymphoma. CDR3 length equals 13 residues. The V and J ends lost 0 bases and 5 bases respectively, with 8 bases between them. CDR1 and CDR2 (germline): SGHRS, YFSETQ. Sample time point: cycle 4 day 1 (C4D1), after six to seven weeks of nivolumab. Every patient was affected by relapse after autologous stem cell transplantation, while exposure to brentuximab vedotin was not uniform. Best responses fell into complete response, partial response or progressive disease. Method: immunoSEQ multiplex PCR; TCRdb's copy keeps in-frame clones and lacks some. The sample contains fewer than 35,000 clones, over 75% of which appear only once. Findings of the study overall: The diversity seen at baseline in complete responders resembled that of newly diagnosed patients.

The TCR originated in a human donor with classical Hodgkin lymphoma. The sequenced sample was peripheral blood mononuclear cells (PBMCs), obtained before the fourth cycle of nivolumab. The gene calls are TRBV5-1 and TRBJ2-5; D is unresolved. The CDR3 loop reads CASSLEGWETQYF. CDR3 nucleotides: TGCGCCAGCAGCTTGGAGGGATGGGAGACCCAGTACTTC.